This T cell receptor (beta chain) was recorded in a study of metastatic and nonmetastatic thyroid tumors. Study in general: Peripheral blood and tumor or nodule samples from malignant and benign thyroid patients were compared.

Original data processing: Construction of a distant-metastasis classifier for papillary thyroid cancer relied on CDR3 differences across clinicopathological groups. TCRdb recomputed clones from the PCR reads via MiXCR. TCRdb, not the authors, supplied the V and J calls. The table includes 15,000 to 20,000 clones, over 20% detected once. Study conclusions and caveats: The reported finding was significantly higher TCR beta diversity in malignant thyroid tumors relative to benign nodules, in blood and tumor.

Worth noting for this clone: Its matching antigen is unknown.

Thyroid surgery was performed in patients who had received no treatment beforehand. Sequenced input: adjacent normal tissue. This TCR derives from a female donor with papillary thyroid cancer or a benign thyroid nodule (not recorded which). Some clones in this sample may be carry-over from other donors' samples.

This CDR3 is CASSTRNYLDLHF. In nucleotides, the CDR3 is TGTGCCAGCAGTACCCGTAACTATCTAGACCTCCACTTT. V is TRBV27 and J is TRBJ1-6, with D uncertain. V lost 5 bases to trimming and J lost 15 bases, with 17 bases between them. The CDR3 totals 13 residues. Germline values: CDR1 MNHEY, CDR2 SMNVEV (reference sequence).